Following are 18 T cell receptor beta chains from one sample sequenced in a study of shared clonotypes between healthy human individuals (dated by TCRdb to the early 2020s). Library prep was done by the immunoSEQ multiplex PCR assay. The source is immuneACCESS, and TCRdb retained only in-frame sequences with V and J called. Part of the clones is not carried over; for the studies checked, unresolved V genes explain less than half of this, and the remainder is unexplained. This sample holds roughly 500,000 clones; around 96% were observed only once. The top ten constitute about 0.06% of the sample. What was sequenced was naive CD4+ T cells sorted from blood. The intended sense of this specimen's cell subset or site label: CD45RA+ positively selected. These receptor sequences come from a woman aged 25 to 39 in good health.

This clone came up a few times. The chain has TRBV5-6 and TRBJ1-1, with TRBD1 as a possible D gene (5 bases). Germline loops: CDR1 SGHDT, CDR2 YYEEEE. Trimming shortened V by 1 base and J by 3 bases, and 7 bases separated the two germline ends. The CDR3 extends over 13 amino acids. CDR3 nucleotides: TGTGCCAGCAGCTTGCGGGGGGACACTGAAGCTTTCTTT. Translating it yields CASSLRGDTEAFF.

The chain is built from TRBV27 and TRBJ1-4, with TRBD1 as a possible D gene (5 bases). Per germline, CDR1 MNHEY and CDR2 SMNVEV (reference sequence). CDR3 size: 14 residues. With 4 bases removed from V and 4 bases from J, the gap between germline ends came to 10 bases. The CDR3 reads CASSWGRNNEKLFF. The CDR3 DNA reads TGTGCCAGCAGTTGGGGACGGAATAATGAAAAACTGTTTTTT. The full variable domain, rest sourced from reference TRBV27 and TRBJ1-4, is EAQVTQNPRYLITVTGKKLTVTCSQNMNHEYMSWYRQDPGLGLRQIYYSMNVEVTDKGDVPEGYKVSRKEKRNFPLILESPSPNQTSLYFCASSWGRNNEKLFFGSGTQLSVL.

The chain uses TRBV7-2 and TRBJ1-1, with D tentatively TRBD1 (5 bases). Trimming removed 5 bases at V and 1 base at J, with 17 bases between. The CDR3 consists of 16 residues. Looked up from germline, CDR1 is SGHTA and CDR2 is FQGNSA. The DNA of the CDR3 is TGTGCCAGCAGCCCCCAGACAGACACTACGAACACTGAAGCTTTCTTT. This translates into CASSPQTDTTNTEAFF.

The chain employs TRBV18 and TRBJ1-1; unclear D gene. The CDR3 consists of 12 residues. Between the trimmed V and J ends, which lost 3 bases and 6 bases, there was a span of 8 bases. Per germline, CDR1 KGHSH and CDR2 LQKENI. Written as DNA, the CDR3 is TGTGCCAGCTCACCGGTTGCGGCTGAAGCTTTCTTT. Its protein is CASSPVAAEAFF.

The V call is TRBV6-1, the J call TRBJ2-7; no clear D gene. The CDR3 sequence is 12 residues long. Germline CDR1 and CDR2: MNHNS and SASEGT. The V gene lost 4 bases and the J gene lost 2 bases, with 6 bases spanning the gap. DNA for the CDR3: TGTGCCAGCAGTGGTGTCACCTACGAGCAGTACTTC. Protein: CASSGVTYEQYF.

The rearrangement joins TRBV6-1 to TRBJ2-7; 7 positions agree with TRBD2. Germline V CDR1 and CDR2: MNHNS, SASEGT. The CDR3 covers 14 residues. J was trimmed by 0 bases and V by 4 bases; bases with no gene match: 3. The CDR3 DNA reads as TGTGCCAGCAGTGCCCTAGCGGTCTCCTACGAGCAGTACTTC. This codes for CASSALAVSYEQYF.

The rearrangement joins TRBV6-5 to TRBJ2-7; 11 nucleotides align to TRBD2. V was clipped by 10 bases and J by 5 bases; unmatched bases: 13. The CDR3 has 15 amino acids. CDR1 and CDR2 (germline): MNHEY, SVGAGI. The CDR3 bases are TGTGCCACCAAAAATAGCGGGAGGGCCTCGGACGAGCAGTACTTC. This encodes CATKNSGRASDEQYF.

CDR3 loop: CASSLGGGEAFF. The CDR3 DNA sequence: TGTGCCAGCAGTCTCGGGGGTGGTGAAGCTTTCTTT. The chain carries TRBV28 and TRBJ1-1, with a possible D match to TRBD1 (5 bases). Germline-derived CDR1 and CDR2 are MDHEN and SYDVKM. The CDR3 loop spans 12 amino acids. V lost 5 bases, J lost 7 bases, and 11 bases lay in between.

This chain joins TRBV27 and TRBJ2-2, with 8 positions matching TRBD2. The CDR3 totals 13 residues. After removal of 5 bases from V and 7 bases from J, the junction contained 3 bases not matched to a gene. The germline gives CDR1 MNHEY, CDR2 SMNVEV (reference sequence). The CDR3 is CASSERESGELFF. For the CDR3, the DNA is TGTGCCAGCAGTGAGCGGGAGAGCGGGGAGCTGTTTTTT.

The chain recombines TRBV5-1 with TRBJ1-2, with 9 bases that match TRBD1. Germline values: CDR1 SGHRS, CDR2 YFSETQ. V lost 0 bases and J lost 7; bases outside the gene matches: 7. The CDR3 is 15 residues long. The CDR3 is CASSLGRTGEGGYTF. CDR3 bases: TGCGCCAGCAGCTTGGGTAGGACAGGGGAAGGTGGCTACACCTTC.

This chain uses TRBV5-4 with TRBJ1-1; D unresolved. Germline V lookup: CDR1 SGHNT, CDR2 YYREEE (reference sequence). The CDR3 has 12 residues. The V and J ends lost 6 bases and 0 bases respectively, with 6 bases between them. CDR3 loop: CASKKLNTEAFF. In DNA form, the CDR3 reads TGTGCCAGCAAAAAACTGAACACTGAAGCTTTCTTT.

The CDR3 loop reads CASSPAGRWDTEAFF. DNA of the CDR3: TGTGCCAGCAGCCCAGCCGGACGCTGGGACACTGAAGCTTTCTTT. The genes are TRBV7-7 and TRBJ1-1; D is unresolved. The CDR3 extends over 15 amino acids. Germline V CDR1 and CDR2: SSHAT, FNYEAQ (reference sequence). V was shortened by 5 bases and J by 3 bases, with 16 bases between the two germline ends.

V usage is TRBV28 and J usage is TRBJ2-5; 7 bases map to TRBD1. Unmatched junction bases numbered 8, after V lost 3 bases and J lost 4 bases. The germline CDR1 and CDR2 sequences are MDHEN and SYDVKM. The CDR3 is 15 residues long. The CDR3 DNA reads as TGTGCCAGCAGTTTGGTCACAGGGGTTCCAGAGACCCAGTACTTC. It encodes CASSLVTGVPETQYF.

This CDR3 reads CATGPGQFHNEQFF. CDR3 nucleotide sequence: TGTGCCACAGGTCCCGGACAGTTCCACAATGAGCAGTTCTTC. The chain uses TRBV10-3 and TRBJ2-1; weak D call: TRBD1 (6 bases). This CDR3 is built from 14 residues. V was pared by 10 bases and J by 5 bases, with 18 bases between. CDR1 and CDR2 from the germline V gene are ENHRY and SYGVKD.

This chain uses TRBV13 with TRBJ2-2; D not certain. V gave up 2 bases and J gave up 1 base, with 5 bases separating them. This CDR3 is 14 amino acids long. Germline V lookup: CDR1 PRHDT, CDR2 FYEKMQ (reference sequence). CDR3 in amino acids: CASSLRRNTGELFF. The DNA for the CDR3 is TGTGCCAGCAGCTTAAGGCGGAACACCGGGGAGCTGTTTTTT.

The chain has TRBV7-8 and TRBJ2-2; 11 positions agree with TRBD1. Germline CDR1 SGHVS, CDR2 FQNEAQ. V was clipped by 5 bases and J by 7 bases; unmatched bases: 6. The CDR3 totals 15 residues. CDR3 residues: CASSPGQGAGGELFF. The DNA of the CDR3 is TGTGCCAGCAGCCCCGGACAGGGGGCCGGCGGGGAGCTGTTTTTT.

The chain links TRBV7-9 to TRBJ1-5; unclear D gene. The length of the CDR3 is 15 residues. The V end was cut by 1 base, the J end by 5 bases, with 12 bases between. Germline V gene data show CDR1 as SEHNR and CDR2 as FQNEAQ (reference sequence). In nucleotides, the CDR3 is TGTGCCAGCAGCTTAGATGACCCTAAAGATCAGCCCCAGCATTTT. This gives the protein CASSLDDPKDQPQHF.

The CDR3 region has the DNA TGCGCCAGCGGACTTACACCGATCCCTTCCTACGAGCAGTACTTC. Amino acid sequence: CASGLTPIPSYEQYF. The chain has TRBV23-1 and TRBJ2-5, with a tentative D call TRBD2 (5 bases). The J call could be wrong; TRBJ2-7 is a better fit for the DNA end. TRBV23-1 is recorded as an ORF, its role being uncertain. The CDR3 has 15 amino acids.